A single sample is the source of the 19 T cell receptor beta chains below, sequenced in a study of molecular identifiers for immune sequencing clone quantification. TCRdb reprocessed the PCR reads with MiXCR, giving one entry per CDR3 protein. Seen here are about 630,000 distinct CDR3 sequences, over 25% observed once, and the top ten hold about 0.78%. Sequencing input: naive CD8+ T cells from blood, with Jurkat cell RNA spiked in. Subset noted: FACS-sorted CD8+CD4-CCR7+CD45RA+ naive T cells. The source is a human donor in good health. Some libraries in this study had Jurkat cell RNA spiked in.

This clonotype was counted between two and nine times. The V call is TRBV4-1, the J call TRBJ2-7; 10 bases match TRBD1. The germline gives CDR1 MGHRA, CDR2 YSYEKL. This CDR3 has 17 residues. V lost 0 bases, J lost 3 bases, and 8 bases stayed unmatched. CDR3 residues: CASSQDARTGGSYEQYF. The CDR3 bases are TGCGCCAGCAGCCAAGATGCCAGGACAGGGGGAAGCTACGAGCAGTACTTC.

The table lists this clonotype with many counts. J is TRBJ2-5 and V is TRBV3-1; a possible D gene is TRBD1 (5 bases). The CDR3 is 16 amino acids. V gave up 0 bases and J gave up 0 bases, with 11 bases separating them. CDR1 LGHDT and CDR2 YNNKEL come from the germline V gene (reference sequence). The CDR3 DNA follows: TGTGCCAGCAGCCAAGATAGACAGCCAAACCAAGAGACCCAGTACTTC. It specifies CASSQDRQPNQETQYF.

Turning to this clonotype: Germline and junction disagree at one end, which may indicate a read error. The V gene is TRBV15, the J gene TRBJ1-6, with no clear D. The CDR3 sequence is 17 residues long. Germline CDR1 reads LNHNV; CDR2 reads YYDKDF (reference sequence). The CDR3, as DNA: TGTGCCACCGGCAGAGATCTGGGGAGCTCCTATAATTCACCCCTCCACTTT. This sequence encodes CATGRDLGSSYNSPLHF.

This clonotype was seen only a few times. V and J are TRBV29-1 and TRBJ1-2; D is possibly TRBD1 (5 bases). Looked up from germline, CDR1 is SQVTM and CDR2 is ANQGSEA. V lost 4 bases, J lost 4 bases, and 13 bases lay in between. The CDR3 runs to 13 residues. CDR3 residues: CSVGGGVGYGYTF. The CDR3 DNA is TGCAGCGTTGGAGGAGGGGTAGGCTATGGCTACACCTTC.

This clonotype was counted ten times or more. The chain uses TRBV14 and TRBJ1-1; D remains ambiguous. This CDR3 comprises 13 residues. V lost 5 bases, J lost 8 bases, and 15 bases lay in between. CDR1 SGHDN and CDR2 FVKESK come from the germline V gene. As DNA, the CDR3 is TGTGCCAGCAGCGAACTGACATCGCCCGAAGCTTTCTTT. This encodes CASSELTSPEAFF.

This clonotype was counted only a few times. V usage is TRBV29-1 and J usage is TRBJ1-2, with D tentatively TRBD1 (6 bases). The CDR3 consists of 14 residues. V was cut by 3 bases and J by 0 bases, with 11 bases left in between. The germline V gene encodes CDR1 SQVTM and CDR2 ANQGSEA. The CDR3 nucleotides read TGCAGCGTTGAGAGGGGGGGGCCTAACTATGGCTACACCTTC. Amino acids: CSVERGGPNYGYTF.

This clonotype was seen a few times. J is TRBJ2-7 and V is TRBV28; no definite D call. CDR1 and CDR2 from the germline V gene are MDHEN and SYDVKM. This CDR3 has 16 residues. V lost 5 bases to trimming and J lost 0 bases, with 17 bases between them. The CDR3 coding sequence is TGTGCCAGCAGTACCCCCGTTCGCGGCTTCTCCTACGAGCAGTACTTC. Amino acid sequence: CASSTPVRGFSYEQYF.

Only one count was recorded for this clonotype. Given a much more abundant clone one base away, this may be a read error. CDR3 residues: CNVVGQRTGELFF. CDR3 coding DNA: TGCAACGTTGTTGGCCAGCGCACCGGGGAGCTGTTTTTT. This chain connects TRBV29-1 to TRBJ2-2; D unclear. The CDR3 has 13 residues. Per germline, CDR1 SQVTM and CDR2 ANQGSEA.

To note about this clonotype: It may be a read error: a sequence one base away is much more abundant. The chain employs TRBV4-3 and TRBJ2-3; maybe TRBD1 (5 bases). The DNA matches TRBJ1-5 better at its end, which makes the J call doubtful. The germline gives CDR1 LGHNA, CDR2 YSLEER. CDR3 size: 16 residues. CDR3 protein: CASSQVRGLAPDTQHF. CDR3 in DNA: TGCGCCAGCAGCCAAGTTAGGGGACTAGCCCCAGATACGCAGCATTTT.

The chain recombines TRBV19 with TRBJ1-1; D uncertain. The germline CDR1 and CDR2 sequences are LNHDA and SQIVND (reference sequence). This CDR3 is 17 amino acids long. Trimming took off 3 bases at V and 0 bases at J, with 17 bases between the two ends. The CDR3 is CASSMKPGVDMNTEAFF. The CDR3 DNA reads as TGTGCCAGTAGTATGAAGCCTGGTGTGGATATGAACACTGAAGCTTTCTTT.

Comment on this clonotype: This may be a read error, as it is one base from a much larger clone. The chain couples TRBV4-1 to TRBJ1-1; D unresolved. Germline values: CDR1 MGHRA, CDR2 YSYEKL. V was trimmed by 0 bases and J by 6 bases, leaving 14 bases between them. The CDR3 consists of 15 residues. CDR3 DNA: TGCGCCAGCAGCCAAGAAACAGCGCTAAACCCTGAAGCTTTCTTT. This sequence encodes CASSQETALNPEAFF.

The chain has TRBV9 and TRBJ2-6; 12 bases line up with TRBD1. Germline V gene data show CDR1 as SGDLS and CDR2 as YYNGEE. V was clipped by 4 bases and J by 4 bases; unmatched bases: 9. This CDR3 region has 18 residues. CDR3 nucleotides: TGTGCCAGCAGCTCACCGGGACAGGGGGCTACAGGGGCCAACGTCCTGACTTTC. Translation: CASSSPGQGATGANVLTF.

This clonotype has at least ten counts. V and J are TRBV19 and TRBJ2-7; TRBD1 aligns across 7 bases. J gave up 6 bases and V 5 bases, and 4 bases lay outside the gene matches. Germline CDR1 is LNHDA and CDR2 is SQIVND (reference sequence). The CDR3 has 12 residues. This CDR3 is CASSAGGVEQYF. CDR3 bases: TGTGCCAGTAGTGCAGGGGGAGTCGAGCAGTACTTC.

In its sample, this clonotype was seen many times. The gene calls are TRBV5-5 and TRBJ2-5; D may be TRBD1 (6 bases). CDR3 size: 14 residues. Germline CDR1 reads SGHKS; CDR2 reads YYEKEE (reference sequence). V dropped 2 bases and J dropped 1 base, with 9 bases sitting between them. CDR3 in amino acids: CASSFGQIQETQYF. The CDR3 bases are TGTGCCAGCAGCTTCGGACAGATCCAAGAGACCCAGTACTTC.

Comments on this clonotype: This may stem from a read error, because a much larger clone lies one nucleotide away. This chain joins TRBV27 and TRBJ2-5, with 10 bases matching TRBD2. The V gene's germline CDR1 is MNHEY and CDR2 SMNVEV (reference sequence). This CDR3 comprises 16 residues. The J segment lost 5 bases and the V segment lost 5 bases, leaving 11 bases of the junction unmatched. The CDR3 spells CASSTGLAVSFETQYF. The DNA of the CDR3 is TGTGCCAGCAGTACAGGACTAGCGGTTAGTTTTGAGACCCAGTACTTC.

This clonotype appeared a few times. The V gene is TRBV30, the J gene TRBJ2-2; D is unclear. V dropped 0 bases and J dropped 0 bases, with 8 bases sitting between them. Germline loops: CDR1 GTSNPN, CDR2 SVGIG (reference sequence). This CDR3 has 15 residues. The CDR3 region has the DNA TGTGCCTGGAGTGTGACAAGGACGAACACCGGGGAGCTGTTTTTT. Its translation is CAWSVTRTNTGELFF.

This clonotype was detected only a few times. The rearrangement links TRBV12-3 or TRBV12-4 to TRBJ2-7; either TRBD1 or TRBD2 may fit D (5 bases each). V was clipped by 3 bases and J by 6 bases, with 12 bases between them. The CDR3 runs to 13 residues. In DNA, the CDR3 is TGTGCCAGCAGTTTCCCGGGGACCACCGAGCAGTACTTC. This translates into CASSFPGTTEQYF.

The CDR3 nucleotides are TGTGCCAGTAGTATCCAGGGGCATGGCTATGGCTACACCTTC. Translating it yields CASSIQGHGYGYTF. The chain uses TRBV19 and TRBJ1-2, with D tentatively TRBD1 (6 bases). CDR3 length equals 14 residues. V was clipped by 3 bases and J by 4 bases, with 12 bases between them. The V gene's germline CDR1 is LNHDA and CDR2 SQIVND (reference sequence).

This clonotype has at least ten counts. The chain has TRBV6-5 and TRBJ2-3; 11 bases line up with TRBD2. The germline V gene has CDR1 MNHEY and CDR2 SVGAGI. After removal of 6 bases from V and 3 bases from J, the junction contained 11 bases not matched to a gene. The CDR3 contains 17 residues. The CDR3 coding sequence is TGTGCCAGCAGCCCCTCGCCTAGCGGGAGGTGGACAGATACGCAGTATTTT. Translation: CASSPSPSGRWTDTQYF.